This is a list of T cell receptor beta chains from one sample in a study of molecular identifiers for immune sequencing clone quantification. TCRdb processed the PCR reads anew with MiXCR; each CDR3 protein has one entry. The table records roughly 100,000 distinct CDR3 sequences, 35% of them present only once. The specimen was naive CD8+ T cells from blood, with Jurkat cell RNA spiked in. All receptors come from a human donor in good health. Some libraries in this study had Jurkat cell RNA spiked in. CDR3s include the opening cysteine and the closing phenylalanine or tryptophan. The D gene is left open where the match is weak. Rows may omit the clone size; those that give it use once, few, many or a size class.

>TRBV4-1|TRBD2|-|TRBJ2-2
CAGSERTSGRANTGELFF
TGCGCCGGCAGCGAAAGGACTAGCGGGAGGGCGAACACCGGGGAGCTGTTTTTT
>TRBV28|-|many|TRBJ2-7
CASSLGVLEQYF
TGTGCCAGCAGCTTGGGGGTGCTCGAGCAGTACTTC
>TRBV7-9|TRBD2|few|TRBJ2-7
CASSGRASQGEQYF
TGTGCCAGCAGCGGGAGGGCCTCCCAAGGCGAGCAGTACTTC
>TRBV6-2/TRBV6-3|-|-|TRBJ2-5
CASSFPPETQYF
TGTGCCAGCAGTTTCCCCCCAGAGACCCAGTACTTC
>TRBV4-3|TRBD1|many|TRBJ1-1
CASSQETGLTRNTEAFF
TGCGCCAGCAGCCAAGAGACAGGGCTCACGAGGAACACTGAAGCTTTCTTT
>TRBV19|-|few|TRBJ2-2
CASTHLASTGELFF
TGTGCCAGTACCCACCTAGCAAGCACCGGGGAGCTGTTTTTT
>TRBV27|TRBD2|-|TRBJ2-2
CASSPGLAGLNTGELFF
TGTGCCAGCAGCCCGGGACTAGCGGGTTTGAACACCGGGGAGCTGTTTTTT
>TRBV20-1|-|-|TRBJ2-7
CSCNRERHEQYF
TGCAGCTGCAACAGGGAACGCCACGAGCAGTACTTC
>TRBV20-1|-|few|TRBJ2-7
CSAPPPEPPTYEQYF
TGCAGTGCCCCCCCTCCGGAGCCGCCTACCTACGAGCAGTACTTC
>TRBV7-2|TRBD1|-|TRBJ2-4
CASSSRLQGAKNIQYF
TGTGCCAGCAGCTCACGCCTACAGGGGGCCAAAAACATTCAGTACTTC
>TRBV7-2|TRBD2|many|TRBJ2-1
CASSSGLAGVFNEQFF
TGTGCCAGCAGCTCCGGACTAGCGGGAGTCTTTAATGAGCAGTTCTTC
>TRBV4-1|-|-|TRBJ2-5
CASTPTQRPQETQYF
TGCGCCAGCACTCCAACACAGCGACCCCAAGAGACCCAGTACTTC
>TRBV19|-|-|TRBJ2-6
CASSPPEISGANVLTF
TGTGCCAGTAGCCCCCCGGAAATCTCTGGGGCCAACGTCCTGACTTTC
>TRBV5-4|-|few|TRBJ1-6
CASSGGDGGSPLHF
TGTGCCAGCAGCGGTGGGGACGGTGGGTCACCCCTCCACTTT
>TRBV11-2|-|few|TRBJ1-6
CASSLGVNSPLHF
TGTGCCAGCAGCTTAGGGGTGAATTCACCCCTCCACTTT
>TRBV28|TRBD2|few|TRBJ2-1
CASSFEGLAGVLSYNEQFF
TGTGCCAGCAGTTTTGAGGGGCTAGCGGGGGTTCTCTCCTACAATGAGCAGTTCTTC
>TRBV6-2/TRBV6-3|-|few|TRBJ2-7
CASRQWVYEQYF
TGTGCCAGCAGACAGTGGGTCTACGAGCAGTACTTC
>TRBV6-6|-|-|TRBJ2-5
CASSDRWGGSQDTQYF
TGTGCCAGCAGTGATCGCTGGGGGGGCTCCCAAGACACCCAGTACTTT
>TRBV20-1|-|few|TRBJ1-5
CSARDRGLGVRSNQPQHF
TGCAGTGCTAGAGATCGGGGACTGGGGGTTAGAAGCAATCAGCCCCAGCATTTT
>TRBV11-2|-|-|TRBJ2-1
CASSIVGEIGEQFF
TGTGCCAGCAGCATAGTCGGTGAAATCGGTGAGCAGTTCTTC
>TRBV6-4|TRBD2|once|TRBJ2-3
CASRDSSGSTDTQYF
TGTGCCAGCAGAGACTCTAGCGGGAGCACAGATACGCAGTATTTT
>TRBV28|-|-|TRBJ1-2
CASSLFSTNYGYTF
TGTGCCAGCAGTTTATTCTCAACTAACTATGGCTACACCTTC
>TRBV7-2|-|-|TRBJ2-3
CVSSWGAGISDTQYF
TGTGTCAGCAGCTGGGGGGCGGGAATATCAGATACGCAGTATTTT
>TRBV7-2|TRBD1|-|TRBJ2-5
CASSLLRDRGGLETQYF
TGTGCCAGCAGCTTGCTCCGGGACAGGGGTGGTTTGGAGACCCAGTACTTC
>TRBV27|TRBD2|-|TRBJ2-7
CASKPGGRYEQYF
TGTGCCAGCAAACCTGGCGGGAGATACGAGCAGTACTTC
>TRBV7-9|-|-|TRBJ2-7
CASSFPGIAEQYF
TGTGCCAGCAGCTTCCCCGGGATCGCCGAGCAGTACTTC
>TRBV4-3|-|few|TRBJ2-1
CASSQDGRGYNEQFF
TGCGCCAGCAGCCAAGATGGGAGAGGATACAATGAGCAGTTCTTC
>TRBV9|TRBD1|-|TRBJ2-1
CASSTGQGLQFF
TGTGCCAGCAGCACCGGACAGGGATTGCAGTTCTTC
>TRBV7-9|TRBD2|-|TRBJ2-7
CASSSESGRAYEQYF
TGTGCCAGCAGCTCCGAAAGCGGGAGGGCCTACGAGCAGTACTTC
>TRBV28|-|-|TRBJ2-3
CASSFRFSTDTQYF
TGTGCCAGCAGTTTTCGGTTTAGCACAGATACGCAGTATTTT
>TRBV6-5|TRBD2|many|TRBJ2-3
CASRRSGTSISDTQYF
TGTGCCAGCAGAAGGTCCGGGACTAGCATTTCAGATACGCAGTATTTT
>TRBV4-3|-|-|TRBJ2-5
CASSSSPRGETQYF
TGCGCCAGCAGCTCTAGCCCCAGGGGAGAGACCCAGTACTTC
>TRBV28|-|many|TRBJ2-5
CASSLNPPQETQYF
TGTGCCAGCAGTTTGAACCCCCCCCAAGAGACCCAGTACTTC
>TRBV7-9|-|few|TRBJ2-3
CASTPGVSTDTQYF
TGTGCCAGCACACCAGGGGTTAGCACAGATACGCAGTATTTT
>TRBV4-3|TRBD2|-|TRBJ2-1
CASSQERAGGLNEQFF
TGCGCCAGCAGCCAAGAAAGGGCGGGAGGGCTGAATGAGCAGTTCTTC
>TRBV4-3|-|-|TRBJ2-7
CASSQVQGAEQYF
TGCGCCAGCAGCCAAGTCCAGGGAGCCGAGCAGTACTTC
>TRBV28|TRBD1|-|TRBJ2-5
CASSLIGQEETQYF
TGTGCCAGCAGTTTAATCGGACAGGAAGAGACCCAGTACTTC
>TRBV9|-|many|TRBJ2-3
CASSVAGDTQYF
TGTGCCAGCAGCGTAGCGGGAGATACGCAGTATTTT
>TRBV5-1|-|few|TRBJ2-1
CASSFEIYEQFF
TGCGCCAGCAGCTTCGAGATCTATGAGCAGTTCTTC
>TRBV5-1|-|-|TRBJ2-1
CASSDQDNGLNEQFF
TGCGCCAGCAGCGACCAGGATAACGGCCTGAATGAGCAGTTCTTC
>TRBV4-1|TRBD1|few|TRBJ1-1
CASSQEDRGDTEAFF
TGCGCCAGCAGCCAAGAGGACAGGGGGGACACTGAAGCTTTCTTT
>TRBV28|-|-|TRBJ2-3
CASTDNWENTDTQYF
TGTGCCAGCACTGACAACTGGGAGAACACAGATACGCAGTATTTT
>TRBV29-1|-|-|TRBJ1-1
CSVEPGNTEAFF
TGCAGCGTTGAACCGGGGAACACTGAAGCTTTCTTT
>TRBV6-5|TRBD2|-|TRBJ2-5
CASSYGLAGDETQYF
TGTGCCAGCAGCTACGGACTAGCGGGAGATGAGACCCAGTACTTC
>TRBV4-3|-|-|TRBJ1-1
CASSQDNGVMGAFF
TGCGCCAGCAGCCAAGATAACGGGGTGATGGGAGCTTTCTTT